These 4 T cell receptor beta chains were sequenced from one sample in a study of beta chain features in type 1 diabetes (dated by TCRdb to the late 2010s). Library generation was performed with the immunoSEQ multiplex PCR assay. The High Capacity cDNA Reverse Transcription Kit was used to reverse transcribe all of the isolated RNA, meaning that expressed TCRB transcripts were what got sequenced. The immuneACCESS repertoire file appears here via TCRdb, limited to in-frame rearrangements. These files lack a portion of the clones; in checked studies, under half of the deficit traces to unresolved V genes, and the cause of the others is not known. In this sample the table shows around 140,000 clones, 9.7% of which occur a single time. The biggest ten clones account for 0.65% of the sample. The source material was central memory CD4+ T cells from blood. These receptors were obtained from a woman between 40 and 50 years old in good health.

This clone showed up just a few times. The chain links TRBV6-4 to TRBJ1-1; unclear D gene. Germline V gene sequence: CDR1 MRHNA, CDR2 SNTAGT. The CDR3 extends over 15 amino acids. V was pared by 2 bases and J by 6 bases, with 16 bases between. CDR3 region: CASSDPGSGVAEAFF. The DNA of the CDR3 is TGTGCCAGCAGTGACCCGGGGAGCGGAGTGGCTGAAGCTTTCTTT.

A few counts support this clone. The chain joins TRBV10-3 to TRBJ2-2; 12 bases are a match to TRBD2. The CDR3 is made up of 16 amino acids. The V gene end was trimmed by 6 bases and the J gene end by 5 bases; junction bases not matched to a gene: 7. CDR1 ENHRY and CDR2 SYGVKD come from the germline V gene. The CDR3 DNA reads as TGTGCCATCAGGACTAGCGGGGGTATAAATACCGGGGAGCTGTTTTTT. It specifies CAIRTSGGINTGELFF.

This chain joins TRBV6-6 and TRBJ1-5; a possible D gene is TRBD1 (5 bases). The ends were cut back, 7 bases at V and 0 bases at J, with 13 bases in the middle. The CDR3 is 15 amino acids. Per germline, CDR1 MNHNY and CDR2 SVGAGI (reference sequence). CDR3 bases: TGTGCCAGCACTGCTGGGGGGTTTAGCAATCAGCCCCAGCATTTT. Its translation: CASTAGGFSNQPQHF.

This clone was seen repeatedly, ten times or more. The V call is TRBV7-2, the J call TRBJ2-2, with 8 bases fitting TRBD1. Per the germline V gene, CDR1 is SGHTA and CDR2 is FQGNSA. The CDR3 is 14 residues long. V dropped 5 bases and J dropped 7; count of bases not matched to a gene: 6. CDR3 sequence (DNA): TGTGCCAGCAGCCCACAGGGGGTCGGCGGGGAGCTGTTTTTT. The encoded protein is CASSPQGVGGELFF.